A selection of T cell receptor beta chains follows, all from one sample in a study of early T cells in non-severe SARS-CoV-2 infection. In TCRdb, the 5' RACE reads were re-called with MiXCR into one record per CDR3 protein. This table has approximately 67,000 distinct CDR3 sequences, 9.1% appearing once. The sample comprised whole blood. These TCRs come from an adult who was a healthcare worker with PCR-confirmed SARS-CoV-2 infection or an uninfected control (not recorded which). The CDR3 runs from the conserved cysteine through the conserved F or W. A D gene is named only where the DNA matches it firmly. The size of a clone is reported for some rows only, either as once, few or many, or as a class for expanded clones.

D gene | J gene | V gene | clone size | CDR3 length | CDR3 DNA | CDR3 protein
TRBD2 | TRBJ2-1 | TRBV6-1 | many | 19 | TGTGCCAGCAGTGAAGTCGGGGGACTAGCGCGAAGCTCCTACAATGAGCAGTTCTTC | CASSEVGGLARSSYNEQFF
TRBD2 | TRBJ2-5 | TRBV7-9 | many | 15 | TGTGCCAGCAGCTTACGGCGGGAGTCGGGAGAGACCCAGTACTTC | CASSLRRESGETQYF
- | TRBJ2-5 | TRBV12-3/TRBV12-4 | many | 13 | TGTGCCAGCAGTTTCGGAGGGCAAGAGACCCAGTACTTC | CASSFGGQETQYF
TRBD2 | TRBJ2-7 | TRBV29-1 | few | 13 | TGCAGCGTTCATCTAGCGGACTCCTACGAGCAGTACTTC | CSVHLADSYEQYF
- | TRBJ2-5 | TRBV21-1 | few | 13 | TGTGCCAGCAGCAAAGCGCTGTTAGAGACCCAGTACTTC | CASSKALLETQYF
- | TRBJ2-1 | TRBV28 | few | 11 | TGTGCCAGCAGTTGGGCGCCTGAGCAGTTCTTC | CASSWAPEQFF
- | TRBJ2-4 | TRBV30 | - | 16 | TGTGCCTGGAGCGGGGGGACAGGTTCGACCAAAAACATTCAGTACTTC | CAWSGGTGSTKNIQYF
TRBD1 | TRBJ2-7 | TRBV6-1 | few | 16 | TGTGCCAGCAGTGACGCCCACCGGGACAGGGGCTACGAGCAGTACTTC | CASSDAHRDRGYEQYF
TRBD1 | TRBJ2-1 | TRBV6-5 | - | 15 | TGTGCCAGCAGTTTTGGGCAGGGGGACTACAATGAGCAGTTCTTC | CASSFGQGDYNEQFF
- | TRBJ2-2 | TRBV28 | - | 16 | TGTGCCAGCAGTTTATTCTCAGGGACGAACACCGGGGAGCTGTTTTTT | CASSLFSGTNTGELFF
- | TRBJ2-5 | TRBV27 | few | 16 | TGTGCCAGCAGTCCGTTCCCCGCGGAGTACCAAGAGACCCAGTACTTC | CASSPFPAEYQETQYF
- | TRBJ1-2 | TRBV5-6 | many | 15 | TGTGCCAGCAGCATACCGCAGGGAACCGAGTCTGGCTACACCTTC | CASSIPQGTESGYTF
- | TRBJ2-3 | TRBV27 | - | 15 | TGTGCCAGCAGCACCCCCCGCGGGGCCACAGATACGCAGTATTTT | CASSTPRGATDTQYF
- | TRBJ2-1 | TRBV6-1 | few | 14 | TGTGCCAGCAAATCCGGTATCTCCTACAATGAGCAGTTCTTC | CASKSGISYNEQFF
TRBD2 | TRBJ2-7 | TRBV27 | few | 14 | TGTGCCAGCAGTGTTCAGCGGGGCCCCTACGAGCAGTACTTC | CASSVQRGPYEQYF
- | TRBJ1-5 | TRBV7-9 | - | 15 | TGTGCCAGCAGCCCAACAGGGTATGGCAATCAGCCCCAGCATTTT | CASSPTGYGNQPQHF
- | TRBJ2-1 | TRBV7-9 | many | 17 | TGTGCCAGCAGCTTAGCGCTTTCCGGGAGCTCCTACAATGAGCAGTTCTTC | CASSLALSGSSYNEQFF
- | TRBJ2-1 | TRBV18 | - | 19 | TGTGCCAGCTCATCAAAAGGGATAGCGGAGGAATGGTTACACAATGAGCAGTTCTTC | CASSSKGIAEEWLHNEQFF
TRBD2 | TRBJ2-1 | TRBV7-2 | - | 14 | TGTGCCAGCAGCCTGGGACTAGTTGTGGATGAGCAGTTCTTC | CASSLGLVVDEQFF
- | TRBJ2-3 | TRBV19 | - | 14 | TGTGCCAGTTCTAGTCCAGAGGACACAGATACGCAGTATTTT | CASSSPEDTDTQYF
- | TRBJ2-7 | TRBV18 | - | 14 | TGTGCCAGCTCTCTCCAGGAGACCTCCTACGAGCAGTACTTC | CASSLQETSYEQYF
- | TRBJ2-1 | TRBV29-1 | many | 13 | TGCAGCGTTTGGGACGCGGGCCAACGTGAGCAGTTCTTC | CSVWDAGQREQFF
TRBD2 | TRBJ2-1 | TRBV4-2 | few | 16 | TGTGCCAGCAGCCCACGGACTAGAATAGACTACAATGAGCAGTTCTTC | CASSPRTRIDYNEQFF
- | TRBJ2-1 | TRBV27 | many | 12 | TGTGCCAGCAGTAATCCCCGAAATGAGCAGTTCTTC | CASSNPRNEQFF
TRBD2 | TRBJ2-3 | TRBV20-1 | many | 14 | TGCAGTGGAACAAAACGGGAGCGGGAGGATACGCAGTATTTT | CSGTKREREDTQYF
TRBD1 | TRBJ1-2 | TRBV7-9 | few | 13 | TGTGCCATCCACTCAGGGGGAAACTATGGCTACACCTTC | CAIHSGGNYGYTF
TRBD2 | TRBJ2-1 | TRBV7-3 | many | 16 | TGTGCCAGCAGCCAGACTAGCGGGAGTCACTACAATGAGCAGTTCTTC | CASSQTSGSHYNEQFF
TRBD1 | TRBJ1-4 | TRBV4-2 | - | 19 | TGTGCCAGCAGCCAAGATAGGGGGGACAGGGGGCTAACTAATGAAAAACTGTTTTTT | CASSQDRGDRGLTNEKLFF
- | TRBJ2-5 | TRBV28 | - | 13 | TGTGCCAGCAAGGAAAGCGGCCAAGAGACCCAGTACTTC | CASKESGQETQYF
TRBD1 | TRBJ1-5 | TRBV28 | many | 18 | TGTGCCAGCAGCCGCCAACCAGGGGGAGGTTTGAGCAATCAGCCCCAGCATTTT | CASSRQPGGGLSNQPQHF
TRBD1 | TRBJ1-1 | TRBV7-3 | many | 14 | TGTGCCAGCAGCACGGACAGGGCGAACACTGAAGCTTTCTTT | CASSTDRANTEAFF
TRBD2 | TRBJ2-2 | TRBV9 | many | 15 | TGTGCCAGCAGCGTAGGGACTAGCGGGACCGGGGAGCTGTTTTTT | CASSVGTSGTGELFF
- | TRBJ1-5 | TRBV12-3/TRBV12-4 | many | 15 | TGTGCCAGCAGTCTTGACAACGAGGGGGATCAGCCCCAGCATTTT | CASSLDNEGDQPQHF
TRBD2 | TRBJ2-3 | TRBV5-5 | few | 15 | TGTGCCAGCAGCTTGAGGCTAGCGGGAGGAGATACGCAGTATTTT | CASSLRLAGGDTQYF
TRBD2 | TRBJ2-5 | TRBV5-4 | few | 18 | TGTGCCAGCAGCTTGGACGGGGCTAGCGGGAGGTGGAAGGAGACCCAGTACTTC | CASSLDGASGRWKETQYF
TRBD2 | TRBJ2-3 | TRBV11-2 | - | 17 | TGTGCCAGCAGCCCCATCCTAGCGGGAGGGGAGACAGATACGCAGTATTTT | CASSPILAGGETDTQYF
- | TRBJ1-2 | TRBV7-9 | - | 15 | TGTGCCAGCACCCCGACAGATTCCGCGAACTATGGCTACACCTTC | CASTPTDSANYGYTF
- | TRBJ2-5 | TRBV29-1 | few | 15 | TGCAGCGTTCCTGGAGGGAGATCAACTTGGGAGACCCAGTACTTC | CSVPGGRSTWETQYF
TRBD2 | TRBJ2-5 | TRBV29-1 | - | 15 | TGCAGCGTTGAAAGCCCTAGCGGGAAATCGGAGACCCAGTACTTC | CSVESPSGKSETQYF
- | TRBJ2-3 | TRBV12-2 | many | 17 | TGTGCAAGTCGCTTATGTGGGACTAGCGGGAGGGCCGATACGCAGTATTTT | CASRLCGTSGRADTQYF
- | TRBJ2-2 | TRBV4-1 | many | 16 | TGCGCCAGCAGCCGAACCGAAAGGACGAACACCGGGGAGCTGTTTTTT | CASSRTERTNTGELFF
TRBD2 | TRBJ2-2 | TRBV20-1 | few | 17 | TGCAGTGCTAGAGATTCCGGACTAGCGGGCGGGGCCGGGGAGCTGTTTTTT | CSARDSGLAGGAGELFF
- | TRBJ2-5 | TRBV11-1 | few | 15 | TGTGCCAGCAGCTTTAACAGGGGGGGCCAAGAGACCCAGTACTTC | CASSFNRGGQETQYF
TRBD1 | TRBJ2-5 | TRBV29-1 | few | 12 | TGCAGCGTCTACAGGGGAGCGGAGACCCAGTACTTC | CSVYRGAETQYF
- | TRBJ1-1 | TRBV4-2 | few | 13 | TGTGCCAGCAGCCAAGAAGGGGACAATGAAGCTTTCTTT | CASSQEGDNEAFF
- | TRBJ2-2 | TRBV29-1 | few | 11 | TGCAGCGGCTCTGGAGCCGGGGAGCTGTTTTTT | CSGSGAGELFF
- | TRBJ2-1 | TRBV12-3/TRBV12-4 | many | 15 | TGTGCCAGCAGTGCCCCCGGACGAGATTACAATGAGCAGTTCTTC | CASSAPGRDYNEQFF
- | TRBJ2-1 | TRBV12-3/TRBV12-4 | few | 14 | TGTGCCAGCAGTTTGTCCCTAGCCAACAATGAGCAGTTCTTC | CASSLSLANNEQFF
TRBD2 | TRBJ2-7 | TRBV7-8 | - | 15 | TGTGCCAGCAGCCCCCGGGGAGGGGTGTACTACGAGCAGTACTTC | CASSPRGGVYYEQYF
- | TRBJ2-7 | TRBV5-1 | - | 14 | TGCGCCAGCAGACTCGCGGGCACGTCCTACGAGCAGTACTTC | CASRLAGTSYEQYF
TRBD1 | TRBJ2-3 | TRBV12-3/TRBV12-4 | few | 17 | TGTGCCAGCAGTGCACGCCGGGACAGCTCTAGCACAGATACGCAGTATTTT | CASSARRDSSSTDTQYF
- | TRBJ2-5 | TRBV5-5 | many | 12 | TGTGCCAGCAGCTTGTTAGCGATGGGCCAGTACTTC | CASSLLAMGQYF
- | TRBJ1-1 | TRBV7-2 | few | 12 | TGTGCCAGCAGCTGGGGGATCACTGAAGCTTTCTTT | CASSWGITEAFF
TRBD1 | TRBJ2-7 | TRBV10-3 | many | 13 | TGTGCCATCAGGGACAGGGGGACCTACGAGCAGTACTTC | CAIRDRGTYEQYF